Listed here are 11 T cell receptor beta chains from one sample, sequenced in a study of T cell responses to AZD1222 COVID-19 vaccine. Clones were sequenced by immunoSEQ multiplex PCR, and TCRdb holds only the in-frame ones, with some missing. This sample yields some 130,000 clones, of which 90% are seen a single time; 6.9% belongs to the top ten. The specimen comprised peripheral blood, sampled on day 0 of AZD1222 vaccination. Source of these receptors: an adult in good health.

The V call is TRBV28, the J call TRBJ2-2, with TRBD2 identical over 10 bases. The CDR3 length is 15 residues. With 4 bases clipped from V and 6 bases from J, the junction kept 5 bases outside the gene matches. The germline V gene encodes CDR1 MDHEN and CDR2 SYDVKM. The CDR3 sequence is CASSSAGGPPGELFF. In DNA form, the CDR3 reads TGTGCCAGCAGTTCAGCGGGGGGGCCCCCCGGGGAGCTGTTTTTT.

This chain's CDR3 is CASSSGQGFNEQFF. Here the CDR3 DNA reads TGTGCCAGCAGCAGCGGCCAGGGCTTTAATGAGCAGTTCTTC. The chain uses TRBV9 and TRBJ2-1; D possibly matches TRBD1 or TRBD2 (5 bases each). Germline CDR1 reads SGDLS; CDR2 reads YYNGEE. The CDR3 has 14 amino acids. The ends were cut back, 4 bases at V and 7 bases at J, with 15 bases in the middle.

The chain recombines TRBV28 with TRBJ1-5; D unclear. Trimming stripped 3 bases from V and 0 bases from J, with 15 bases between. Per germline, CDR1 MDHEN and CDR2 SYDVKM. The CDR3 loop spans 17 amino acids. In DNA form, the CDR3 reads TGTGCCAGCAGTTTCTATGGTGCGGCAAATAGCAATCAGCCCCAGCATTTT. It encodes CASSFYGAANSNQPQHF.

The CDR3 here is CASSPGTASSYEQYF. Here the CDR3 DNA reads TGTGCCAGCAGCCCTGGGACAGCGAGCTCCTACGAGCAGTACTTC. V is TRBV5-4 and J is TRBJ2-7, with 7 bases lining up with TRBD1. V gave up 4 bases and J gave up 0 bases; unmatched junction bases: 7. This CDR3 is built from 15 residues. Germline V CDR1 and CDR2: SGHNT, YYREEE (reference sequence).

This rearrangement joins TRBV7-3 to TRBJ2-7; 10 positions match TRBD1. Trimming took 5 bases from V and 7 from J; bases not matched to a gene: 8. Germline CDR1 and CDR2: SGHTA and FQGTGA. CDR3 size: 14 residues. CDR3 coding DNA: TGTGCCAGCAGCACCGGGACAGGGGCCGGTGAGCAGTACTTC. As protein: CASSTGTGAGEQYF.

V gene TRBV7-9 combines with J gene TRBJ2-1; D might be TRBD2 (6 bases). Germline assignment: CDR1 SEHNR and CDR2 FQNEAQ (reference sequence). The V gene lost 1 base and the J gene lost 9 bases, with 13 bases spanning the gap. This CDR3 comprises 14 residues. The CDR3: CASSLGGGDFEQFF. CDR3 coding DNA: TGTGCCAGCAGCTTAGGAGGAGGGGATTTTGAGCAGTTCTTC. The full variable domain, rest sourced from reference TRBV7-9 and TRBJ2-1, is DTGVSQNPRHKITKRGQNVTFRCDPISEHNRLYWYRQTLGQGPEFLTYFQNEAQLEKSRLLSDRFSAERPKGSFSTLEIQRTEQGDSAMYLCASSLGGGDFEQFFGPGTRLTVL.

The chain employs TRBV4-1 and TRBJ2-3; D is ambiguous. V was shortened by 2 bases and J by 4 bases, with 10 bases between the two germline ends. This CDR3 spans 14 amino acids. Germline values: CDR1 MGHRA, CDR2 YSYEKL. The CDR3 here is CASSQRLLADTQYF. The CDR3, as DNA: TGCGCCAGCAGCCAACGGTTATTGGCAGATACGCAGTATTTT.

The CDR3 loop is CSGASTLETQYF. Here the CDR3 DNA reads TGCAGCGGGGCCTCGACCTTGGAGACCCAGTACTTC. This chain connects TRBV29-1 to TRBJ2-5; no definite D call. The CDR3 extends over 12 amino acids. V was shortened by 7 bases and J by 5 bases, with 14 bases between the two germline ends. Looked up from germline, CDR1 is SQVTM and CDR2 is ANQGSEA.

The rearrangement links TRBV5-1 to TRBJ2-5; D is undetermined. Trimming shortened V by 4 bases and J by 5 bases, and 18 bases separated the two germline ends. The germline V gene has CDR1 SGHRS and CDR2 YFSETQ. The CDR3 has 15 amino acids. The CDR3, as DNA: TGCGCCAGCAGCCCACGGGCCTGGGGTAGGGAGACCCAGTACTTC. Its translation is CASSPRAWGRETQYF.

The rearrangement links TRBV4-3 to TRBJ2-7; D is perhaps TRBD1 (6 bases). V was cut by 2 bases and J by 4 bases, with 9 bases left in between. The CDR3 sequence is 13 residues long. Germline V lookup: CDR1 LGHNA, CDR2 YSLEER. The CDR3 DNA sequence: TGCGCCAGCAGCCAAATACAGGGATACGAGCAGTACTTC. This sequence encodes CASSQIQGYEQYF.

The rearrangement links TRBV2 to TRBJ2-4; TRBD2 agrees at 10 bases. V gave up 10 bases and J gave up 8 bases; unmatched junction bases: 17. The CDR3 is made up of 16 amino acids. Germline-derived CDR1 and CDR2 are SNHLY and FYNNEI. The CDR3 coding sequence is TGTGCCACCTTATTGAGCGGGGGGGCAACTGGTGACATTCAGTACTTC. Amino acids: CATLLSGGATGDIQYF.